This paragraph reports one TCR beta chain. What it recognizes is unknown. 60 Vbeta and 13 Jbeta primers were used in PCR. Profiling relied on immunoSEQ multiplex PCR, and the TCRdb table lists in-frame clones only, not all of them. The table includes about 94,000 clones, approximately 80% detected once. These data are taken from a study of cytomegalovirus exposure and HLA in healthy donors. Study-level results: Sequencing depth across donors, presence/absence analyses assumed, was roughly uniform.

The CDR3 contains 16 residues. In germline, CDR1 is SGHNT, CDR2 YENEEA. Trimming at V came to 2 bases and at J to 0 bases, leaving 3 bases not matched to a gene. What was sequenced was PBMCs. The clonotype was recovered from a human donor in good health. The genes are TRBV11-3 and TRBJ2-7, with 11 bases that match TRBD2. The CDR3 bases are TGTGCCAGCAGCTTATCCGGGACTAGCGGCTCCTACGAGCAGTACTTC. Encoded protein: CASSLSGTSGSYEQYF.